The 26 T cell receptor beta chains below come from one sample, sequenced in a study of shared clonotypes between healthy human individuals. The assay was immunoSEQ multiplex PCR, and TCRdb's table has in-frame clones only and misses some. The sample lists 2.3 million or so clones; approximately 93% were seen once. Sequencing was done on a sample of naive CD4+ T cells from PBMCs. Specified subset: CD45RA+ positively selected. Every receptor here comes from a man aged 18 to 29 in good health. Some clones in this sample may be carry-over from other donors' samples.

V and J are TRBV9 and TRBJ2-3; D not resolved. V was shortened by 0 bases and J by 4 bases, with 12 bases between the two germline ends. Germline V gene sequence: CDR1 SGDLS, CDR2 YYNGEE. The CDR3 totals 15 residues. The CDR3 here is CASSVAGSLADTQYF. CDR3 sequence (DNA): TGTGCCAGCAGCGTAGCAGGCTCGCTTGCAGATACGCAGTATTTT.

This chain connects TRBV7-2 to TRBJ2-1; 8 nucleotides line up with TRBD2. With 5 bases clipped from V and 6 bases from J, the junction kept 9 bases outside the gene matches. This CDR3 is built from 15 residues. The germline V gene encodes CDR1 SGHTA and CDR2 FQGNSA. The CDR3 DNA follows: TGTGCCAGCAGCCCACCTGGGACTAGGTCCAATGAGCAGTTCTTC. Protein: CASSPPGTRSNEQFF.

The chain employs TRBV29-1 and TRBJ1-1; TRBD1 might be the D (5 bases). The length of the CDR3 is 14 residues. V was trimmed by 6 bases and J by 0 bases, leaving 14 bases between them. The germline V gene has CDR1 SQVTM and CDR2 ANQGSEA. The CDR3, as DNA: TGCAGCGTCTCATGGGGCAGGGTGAACACTGAAGCTTTCTTT. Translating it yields CSVSWGRVNTEAFF.

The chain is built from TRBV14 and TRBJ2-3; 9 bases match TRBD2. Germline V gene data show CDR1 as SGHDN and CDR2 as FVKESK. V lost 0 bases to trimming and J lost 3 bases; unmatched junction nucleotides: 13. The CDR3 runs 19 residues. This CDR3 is CASSQDKAPSGRRTDTQYF. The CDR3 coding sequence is TGTGCCAGCAGCCAAGATAAGGCGCCCAGCGGGAGGAGGACAGATACGCAGTATTTT.

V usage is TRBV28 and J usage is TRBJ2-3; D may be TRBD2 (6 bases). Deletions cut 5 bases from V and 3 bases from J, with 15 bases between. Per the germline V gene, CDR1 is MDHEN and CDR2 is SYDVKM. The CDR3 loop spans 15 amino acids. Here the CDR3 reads CASSDGGEKTDTQYF. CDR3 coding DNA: TGTGCCAGCAGTGACGGGGGAGAAAAGACAGATACGCAGTATTTT.

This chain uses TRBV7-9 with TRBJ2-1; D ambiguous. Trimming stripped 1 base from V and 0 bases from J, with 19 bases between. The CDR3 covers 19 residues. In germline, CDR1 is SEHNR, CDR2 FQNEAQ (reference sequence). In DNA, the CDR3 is TGTGCCAGCAGCTTAGGGCTCCTACCCAGCAAGATCTCCTACAATGAGCAGTTCTTC. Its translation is CASSLGLLPSKISYNEQFF. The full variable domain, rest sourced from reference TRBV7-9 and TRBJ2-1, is DTGVSQNPRHKITKRGQNVTFRCDPISEHNRLYWYRQTLGQGPEFLTYFQNEAQLEKSRLLSDRFSAERPKGSFSTLEIQRTEQGDSAMYLCASSLGLLPSKISYNEQFFGPGTRLTVL.

This chain's CDR3 is CASSSGIRRGAYEQYF. CDR3 nucleotide sequence: TGCGCCAGCAGCTCAGGGATCAGAAGGGGGGCCTACGAGCAGTACTTC. The chain employs TRBV4-1 and TRBJ2-7; D assignment may be TRBD1 or TRBD2 (6 bases each). Trimming removed 5 bases at V and 2 bases at J, with 19 bases between. Per the germline V gene, CDR1 is MGHRA and CDR2 is YSYEKL. CDR3 length: 16 residues.

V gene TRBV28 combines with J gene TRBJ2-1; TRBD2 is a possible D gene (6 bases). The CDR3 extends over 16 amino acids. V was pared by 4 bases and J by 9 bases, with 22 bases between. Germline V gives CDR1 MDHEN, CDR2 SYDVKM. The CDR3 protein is CASSSPSSEGNGEQFF. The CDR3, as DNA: TGTGCCAGCAGTTCCCCCTCTAGCGAGGGGAATGGTGAGCAGTTCTTC.

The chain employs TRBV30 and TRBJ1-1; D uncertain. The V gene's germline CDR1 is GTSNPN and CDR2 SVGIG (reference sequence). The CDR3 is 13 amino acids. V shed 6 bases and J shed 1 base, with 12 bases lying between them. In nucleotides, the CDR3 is TGTGCCTGTGGACGGGGTTCGAACACTGAAGCTTTCTTT. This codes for CACGRGSNTEAFF.

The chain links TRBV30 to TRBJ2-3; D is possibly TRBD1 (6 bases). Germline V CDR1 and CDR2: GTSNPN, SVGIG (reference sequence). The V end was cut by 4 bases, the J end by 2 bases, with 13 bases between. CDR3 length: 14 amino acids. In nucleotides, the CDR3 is TGTGCCTGGACCCGGACAGTACTCACAGATACGCAGTATTTT. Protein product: CAWTRTVLTDTQYF.

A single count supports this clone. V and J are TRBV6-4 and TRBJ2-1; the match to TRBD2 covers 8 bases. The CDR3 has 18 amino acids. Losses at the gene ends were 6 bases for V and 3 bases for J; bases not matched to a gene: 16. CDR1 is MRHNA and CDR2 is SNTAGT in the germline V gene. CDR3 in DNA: TGTGCCAGCAGGGAGGGAGCTCGGCGGGAGGCGTTCTACAATGAGCAGTTCTTC. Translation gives CASREGARREAFYNEQFF.

The CDR3 DNA is TGCGCCAGCAGGGGACTAGCGGTCCCCCAAGAGACCCAGTACTTC. Its translation is CASRGLAVPQETQYF. V and J are TRBV5-1 and TRBJ2-5; 11 nucleotides align to TRBD2. Trimming removed 5 bases from V and 1 base from J; junction bases left unmatched: 4. The CDR3 covers 15 residues. Germline V gene sequence: CDR1 SGHRS, CDR2 YFSETQ.

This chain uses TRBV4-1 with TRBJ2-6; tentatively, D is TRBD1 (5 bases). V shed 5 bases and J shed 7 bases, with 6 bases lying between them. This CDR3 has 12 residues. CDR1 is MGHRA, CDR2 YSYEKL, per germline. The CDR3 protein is CASSRGANVLTF. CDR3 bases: TGCGCCAGCAGCAGGGGAGCCAACGTCCTGACTTTC.

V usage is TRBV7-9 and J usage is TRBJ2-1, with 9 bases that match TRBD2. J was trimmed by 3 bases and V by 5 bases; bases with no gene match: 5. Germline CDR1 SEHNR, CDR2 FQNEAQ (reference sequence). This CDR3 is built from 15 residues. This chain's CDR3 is CASSDLAGNYNEQFF. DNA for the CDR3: TGTGCCAGCAGCGACCTAGCGGGAAACTACAATGAGCAGTTCTTC.

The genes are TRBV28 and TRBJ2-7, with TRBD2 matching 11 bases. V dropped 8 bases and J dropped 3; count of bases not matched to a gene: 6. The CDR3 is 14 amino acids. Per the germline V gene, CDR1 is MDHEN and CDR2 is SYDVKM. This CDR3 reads CASRLAGGFYEQYF. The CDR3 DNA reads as TGTGCCAGCCGGCTAGCGGGAGGTTTCTACGAGCAGTACTTC.

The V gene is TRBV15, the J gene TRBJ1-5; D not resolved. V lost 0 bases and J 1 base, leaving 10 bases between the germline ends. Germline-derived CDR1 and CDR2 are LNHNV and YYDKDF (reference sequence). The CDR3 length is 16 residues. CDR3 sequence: CATSRDYTSSNQPQHF. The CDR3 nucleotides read TGTGCCACCAGCAGAGATTACACCTCGAGCAATCAGCCCCAGCATTTT. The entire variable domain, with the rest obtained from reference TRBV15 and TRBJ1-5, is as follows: DAMVIQNPRYQVTQFGKPVTLSCSQTLNHNVMYWYQQKSSQAPKLLFHYYDKDFNNEADTPDNFQSRRPNTSFCFLDIRSPGLGDTAMYLCATSRDYTSSNQPQHFGDGTRLSIL.

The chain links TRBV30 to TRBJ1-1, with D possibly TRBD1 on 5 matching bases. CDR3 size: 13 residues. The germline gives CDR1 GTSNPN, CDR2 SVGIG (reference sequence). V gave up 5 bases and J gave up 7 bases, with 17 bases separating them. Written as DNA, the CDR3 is TGTGCCTGGGGGGACGGCGGGGCGGGTGAAGCTTTCTTT. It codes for CAWGDGGAGEAFF.

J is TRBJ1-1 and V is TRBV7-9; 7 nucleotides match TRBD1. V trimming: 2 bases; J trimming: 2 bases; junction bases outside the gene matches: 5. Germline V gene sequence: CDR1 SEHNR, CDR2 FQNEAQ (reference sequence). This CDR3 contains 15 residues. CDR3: CASSLLAGGNTEAFF. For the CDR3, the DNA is TGTGCCAGCAGCTTATTGGCAGGGGGTAACACTGAAGCTTTCTTT.

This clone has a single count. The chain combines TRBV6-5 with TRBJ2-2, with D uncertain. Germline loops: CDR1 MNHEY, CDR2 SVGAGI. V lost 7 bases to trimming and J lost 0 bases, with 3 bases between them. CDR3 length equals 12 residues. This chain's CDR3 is CASTTNTGELFF. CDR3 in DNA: TGTGCCAGCACCACGAACACCGGGGAGCTGTTTTTT.

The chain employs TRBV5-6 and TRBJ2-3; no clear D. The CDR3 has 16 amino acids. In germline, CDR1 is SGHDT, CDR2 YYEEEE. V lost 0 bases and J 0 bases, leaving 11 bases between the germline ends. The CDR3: CASSLGGRTSTDTQYF. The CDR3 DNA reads TGTGCCAGCAGCTTGGGTGGCAGAACTAGCACAGATACGCAGTATTTT. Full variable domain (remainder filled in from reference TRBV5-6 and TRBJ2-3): DAGVTQSPTHLIKTRGQQVTLRCSPKSGHDTVSWYQQALGQGPQFIFQYYEEEERQRGNFPDRFSGHQFPNYSSELNVNALLLGDSALYLCASSLGGRTSTDTQYFGPGTRLTVL.

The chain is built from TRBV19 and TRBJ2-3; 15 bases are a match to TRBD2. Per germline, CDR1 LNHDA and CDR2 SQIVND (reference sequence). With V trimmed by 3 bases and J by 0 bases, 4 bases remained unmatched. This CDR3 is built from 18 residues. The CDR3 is CASSIGLAGGPSTDTQYF. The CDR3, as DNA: TGTGCCAGTAGTATCGGACTAGCGGGAGGGCCAAGCACAGATACGCAGTATTTT.

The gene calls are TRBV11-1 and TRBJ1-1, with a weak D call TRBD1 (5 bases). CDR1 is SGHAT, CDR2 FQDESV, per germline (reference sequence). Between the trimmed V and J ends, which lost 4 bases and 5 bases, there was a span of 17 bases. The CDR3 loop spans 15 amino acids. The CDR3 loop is CASSSGGGWETEAFF. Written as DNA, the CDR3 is TGTGCCAGCAGCTCTGGGGGGGGATGGGAGACTGAAGCTTTCTTT.

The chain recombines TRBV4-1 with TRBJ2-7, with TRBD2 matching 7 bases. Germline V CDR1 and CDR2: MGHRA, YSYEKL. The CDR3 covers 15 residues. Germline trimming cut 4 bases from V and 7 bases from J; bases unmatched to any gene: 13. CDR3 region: CASSRSLASGMEQYF. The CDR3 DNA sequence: TGCGCCAGCAGCCGATCACTAGCGTCGGGGATGGAGCAGTACTTC.

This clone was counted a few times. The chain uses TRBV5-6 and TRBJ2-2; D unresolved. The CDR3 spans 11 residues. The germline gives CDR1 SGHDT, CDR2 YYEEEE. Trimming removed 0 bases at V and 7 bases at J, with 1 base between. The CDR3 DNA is TGTGCCAGCAGCTTGGACGGGGAGCTGTTTTTT. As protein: CASSLDGELFF.

DNA of the CDR3: TGTGCCAGCAGCAAGGAGCAGAACACTGAAGCTTTCTTT. This gives the protein CASSKEQNTEAFF. V is TRBV7-6 and J is TRBJ1-1; no clear D gene. The CDR3 has 13 residues. Trimming cost V 5 bases and J 1 base, with 8 bases left between them. Germline values: CDR1 SGHVS, CDR2 FNYEAQ.

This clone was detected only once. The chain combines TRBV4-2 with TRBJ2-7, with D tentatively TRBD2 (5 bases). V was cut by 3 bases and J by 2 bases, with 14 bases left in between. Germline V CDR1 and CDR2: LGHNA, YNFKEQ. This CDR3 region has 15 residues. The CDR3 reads CASSQSSVPTYEQYF. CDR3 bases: TGTGCCAGCAGCCAGAGTAGCGTACCTACCTACGAGCAGTACTTC.